The 9 T cell receptor beta chains given below trace back to one sample, sequenced in a study of shared clonotypes between healthy human individuals. The method was immunoSEQ multiplex PCR; TCRdb's version includes in-frame clones alone and lacks a portion of them. The sample includes 450,000 or so clones, roughly four fifths seen only once; the top ten take more than 10%. Input material: PBMCs. Receptor source: a woman aged 40 to 50 in good health. Some clones in this sample may be carry-over from other donors' samples.

At least ten counts were recorded for this clone. V is TRBV7-3 and J is TRBJ2-1, with TRBD2 matching over 9 bases. In germline, CDR1 is SGHTA, CDR2 FQGTGA. V shed 3 bases, J shed 8 bases, and the junction held 11 bases outside the gene matches. There are 16 residues in the CDR3. This CDR3 is CASSFEVAGVLDEQFF. CDR3 DNA sequence: TGTGCCAGCAGCTTCGAGGTAGCGGGAGTTCTGGATGAGCAGTTCTTC.

V gene TRBV4-2 combines with J gene TRBJ2-1; 7 bases are a match to TRBD2. Germline CDR1 and CDR2: LGHNA and YNFKEQ. The junction had 13 bases not matched to a gene; V was cut back by 3 bases and J by 2 bases. The length of the CDR3 is 18 residues. CDR3 bases: TGTGCCAGCAGCCAGGATTTTCTCGGGACTAACACCTACAATGAGCAGTTCTTC. Its translation: CASSQDFLGTNTYNEQFF.

The J gene is TRBJ2-6, the V gene TRBV19, with 12 bases matching TRBD1. CDR1 LNHDA and CDR2 SQIVND come from the germline V gene (reference sequence). V lost 7 bases, J lost 0 bases, and 4 bases stayed unmatched. CDR3 size: 17 residues. The CDR3, as DNA: TGTGCCAGTACAGGGACAGGGGGCCTCTCTGGGGCCAACGTCCTGACTTTC. Protein product: CASTGTGGLSGANVLTF.

The chain employs TRBV10-2 and TRBJ2-7; TRBD1 matches 7 bases. Germline CDR1 reads WSHSY; CDR2 reads SAAADI. The CDR3 totals 14 residues. With V trimmed by 7 bases and J by 5 bases, 11 bases remained unmatched. The CDR3 is CASTQYWDSHEQYF. The CDR3 nucleotides are TGCGCCAGCACCCAGTACTGGGACAGCCACGAGCAGTACTTC.

The chain combines TRBV2 with TRBJ2-1, with 11 bases aligning to TRBD2. Germline values: CDR1 SNHLY, CDR2 FYNNEI. V was clipped by 7 bases and J by 10 bases; unmatched bases: 9. The CDR3 contains 14 residues. CDR3 nucleotides: TGTGCCAGCACTGGGGCTAGCGGGAGGTGGGAGCAGTTCTTC. It yields the protein CASTGASGRWEQFF. The variable domain in full, with the rest retrieved from reference TRBV2 and TRBJ2-1, is EPEVTQTPSHQVTQMGQEVILRCVPISNHLYFYWYRQILGQKVEFLVSFYNNEISEKSEIFDDQFSVERPDGSNFTLKIRSTKLEDSAMYFCASTGASGRWEQFFGPGTRLTVL.

The genes are TRBV5-1 and TRBJ1-1; 8 positions match TRBD1. Trimming cost V 4 bases and J 1 base; bases outside gene matches: 9. This CDR3 has 16 residues. The germline V gene has CDR1 SGHRS and CDR2 YFSETQ. Written as DNA, the CDR3 is TGCGCCAGCAGCCGAAGATCCGGGACAGGGAACACTGAAGCTTTCTTT. Translating it yields CASSRRSGTGNTEAFF. Together with reference TRBV5-1 and TRBJ1-1, the CDR3 gives the full variable domain: KAGVTQTPRYLIKTRGQQVTLSCSPISGHRSVSWYQQTPGQGLQFLFEYFSETQRNKGNFPGRFSGRQFSNSRSEMNVSTLELGDSALYLCASSRRSGTGNTEAFFGQGTRLTVV.

The V call is TRBV28, the J call TRBJ2-4; D is possibly TRBD2 (6 bases). The germline V gene encodes CDR1 MDHEN and CDR2 SYDVKM. Trimming took 7 bases from V and 4 from J, leaving 20 bases between them. The CDR3 is 16 residues long. CDR3 in amino acids: CASMARWLANKNIQYF. The CDR3 DNA sequence: TGTGCCAGCATGGCCCGCTGGCTAGCGAATAAAAACATTCAGTACTTC. Full variable domain (remainder filled in from reference TRBV28 and TRBJ2-4): DVKVTQSSRYLVKRTGEKVFLECVQDMDHENMFWYRQDPGLGLRLIYFSYDVKMKEKGDIPEGYSVSREKKERFSLILESASTNQTSMYLCASMARWLANKNIQYFGAGTRLSVL.

About this clone: A much larger clone lies a single base off, so this may be a read error. Other DNA variants within this sample encode the same CDR3. The chain is built from TRBV18 and TRBJ2-1; 8 positions match TRBD2. Germline CDR1 KGHSH, CDR2 LQKENI. V was clipped by 6 bases and J by 0 bases; unmatched bases: 10. The CDR3 is 17 residues long. The CDR3 reads CASSPALADNSYNEQFF. CDR3 coding DNA: TGTGCCAGCTCGCCAGCACTAGCGGATAACTCCTACAATGAGCAGTTCTTC.

In its sample, this clone was seen once. This sequence joins TRBV7-2 and TRBJ2-3; maybe TRBD1 (5 bases). V was trimmed by 2 bases and J by 1 base, leaving 13 bases between them. Germline-derived CDR1 and CDR2 are SGHTA and FQGNSA. The CDR3 sequence is 16 residues long. CDR3 bases: TGTGCCAGCAGCTTAAGGGGCTGGGGTCGCACAGATACGCAGTATTTT. This sequence encodes CASSLRGWGRTDTQYF.